This T cell receptor (beta chain) came from a study of cytomegalovirus exposure and HLA in healthy donors (dated by TCRdb to about 2017). Regarding the complete study: In an earlier analysis of some 550 of the donors, 276 Gb of sequence data and 90 million to 130 million unique TCR beta sequences from 180 million or so T cells were reported. The study aimed to test whether cataloging public T cell receptors could reveal signatures of past pathogen exposure. About 300 gigabases of sequencing data and approximately 91 million unique TCR sequences made up an early release that covered several hundred HLA-typed donors. Every repertoire in the discovery cohort had been generated on one and the same sequencing platform. HLA typing covered class I and class II loci at four-digit resolution. Of the approximately 400 genotyped donors, approximately 83% fell in the genetic ancestry cluster associated with self-reported Caucasian donors. In addition to the first cohort of roughly 700 subjects, a separate validation cohort of approximately 120 different subjects was used. Donor age, sex, ethnicity and CMV serostatus were compiled together with the repertoire data. A later analysis re-analyzed previously published TCR beta repertoires from approximately 670 donors and added high-resolution HLA genotyping to study TCR occurrence patterns. Typing coverage differed by locus: A, B, C, DRB1 and DQB1 were typed in roughly 620-630 donors, DQA1 in roughly 500, DPA1 in 600 to 610, and DPB1 in just under 490. Genome-wide SNP genotypes for about three fifths of the 666 donors were used in a later genetic analysis, which treated that subset as a discovery cohort. Roughly five DR-DQ haplotypes were handled as single units for association and clustering because linkage in the cohort was strong. To predict cytomegalovirus infection status, the study brought together high-throughput TCR immunosequencing, statistical association of individual TCRs with disease status, and machine learning. The later analysis used no new phenotypic data to find candidate immune exposures, relying instead on TCR beta sequences and their occurrence across donors. The study used immunosequencing to profile the T cell repertoires of 670 or so subjects and linked those repertoires to cytomegalovirus serostatus. On average, around 240,000 unique TCR beta nucleotide sequences were sequenced per donor among 398 genotyped donors of the cohort, with around 19% of those sequences being non-productive. To decide whether each TCR beta V gene segment behaved as functional or pseudogenic, an earlier analysis of fewer than 750 of the donors relied on high-throughput TCR beta sequencing.

After removal of 4 bases from V and 6 bases from J, the junction retains 10 bases not matched to a gene. Spanning cysteine to phenylalanine, the CDR3 consists of 17 amino acids. The kept DNA is CDR3 alone, 51 bases in frame from the first base. Looking up the germline V gene yields CDR1 SGHVS and CDR2 FQNEAQ. The cohort was made up of roughly 670 healthy bone marrow donors. All cohort members were sampled while nominally healthy, although unrecorded immune exposures were likely present. The donor was CMV seronegative and belonged to the group of 320 or so seronegative cohort members. A peripheral blood sample was collected from each donor, and TCR beta sequencing was performed on peripheral blood mononuclear cells. Genomic DNA was extracted from the blood cell samples with the Qiagen DNeasy Blood Extraction Kit. Of note for this clone: Its target antigen remains unknown. Base qualities are not recorded, but no much larger clone differs from it by a single base.

The library was made by the immunoSEQ multiplex PCR assay. For the multiplex PCR, a mixture combining 60 forward primers for TCR Vbeta segments and 13 reverse primers for TCR Jbeta segments was used. Amplification of the CDR3 region of rearranged TCR beta genes was performed with a multiplex PCR assay on genomic DNA. The amplified TCR beta libraries were sequenced on the Illumina HiSeq System as 87-base-pair reads. As for the authors' bioinformatics: In a later analysis, tens of millions of unique TCR beta chains were counted across the 650 to 700 repertoires, and around 10 million of these chains were shared by at least two donors. A nearest-neighbor algorithm error-corrected the raw reads and collapsed the reads into unique sequences, merging closely related sequences to remove PCR and sequencing errors. CDR3 sequences were aligned to IMGT reference sequences to assign V, D and J gene segments. For a sequence to be retained, at least a six-nucleotide match to both a V gene segment and a J gene segment was required. A rearrangement was called productive if the CDR3 had no stop codons and remained in frame with V and J, and every other rearrangement was called non-productive. CDR3 was defined according to IMGT convention as the region running from the second conserved V-encoded cysteine to the conserved J-encoded phenylalanine. The earlier analysis of some 540 of the donors excluded any sequence lacking an unambiguous match to a single V gene segment. In an earlier analysis of roughly 600 of the donors, a V segment was called functional when productive rearrangements were above 56.7%, and segregating when the standard deviation between donors exceeded 5%. To diagnose cytomegalovirus status from the catalog of TCR beta chain sequences, a statistical classification framework was built. In a later analysis, TCR nucleotide sequences were compared against IMGT/GENE-DB human TR gene sequences so that V and J genes could be assigned. Using the TCRdist pipeline, a later analysis assigned CDR3 sequences along with most-parsimonious VDJ recombination scenarios. A later analysis defined each TCR beta chain by its CDR3 amino acid sequence plus V-gene family, and excluded reads lacking a unique V-gene family. In a later analysis, some 600 highly shared, low-generation-probability nucleotide sequences were removed to address suspected cross-contamination and a sequencing artifact. For each public chain, a later analysis derived a clonal expansion index from normalized ranks of inferred template counts within each repertoire. Generation probabilities in a later analysis came from a VDJ recombination model fitted to out-of-frame rearrangements, and those results were checked against IGoR. In a later analysis, TCR-TCR, TCR-HLA and TCR-CMV co-occurrence was scored with hypergeometric tests, and a repertoire-size bias correction was applied to TCR pairs. False discovery rates were estimated in a later analysis by permuting HLA or CMV assignments 20 times. In a later analysis, co-occurring TCRs were grouped with DBSCAN, and TCRdist sequence similarity was added when clustering was performed within HLA-allele-positive subsets. Repertoires with fewer than 30,000 or more than 120,000 public chains, plus five repertoires with anomalous nucleotide sharing, were excluded from co-occurrence clustering. The clones in this table, taken by TCRdb from immuneACCESS, are in-frame only. Not every clone is retained; where verified, under half of the shortfall comes from an unresolved V gene, and the cause of the rest is unknown. That table supplies the V and J calls and clone size; D and trimming were determined from the DNA. In this sample the table shows approximately 76,000 clones, 70% to 85% of which occur a single time. The ten largest clones capture 2.5% of the sample.

What the study reported, not specific to this receptor: A cluster of highly shared sequence variants was judged likely to be a technical artifact of the sequencing pipeline. Presence/absence analyses assumed roughly uniform sequencing depth across donors, an assumption that may not hold. The cohort was sequenced for TCR beta chains only, and without alpha or paired-chain data the features that could be detected were limited. Compared with equally common non-associated chains, HLA-associated TCR beta chains in a later analysis were more clonally expanded and had lower generation probabilities. Because HLA typing was missing for some donors at each locus, association tests included only the typed subset. In both the original and validation cohorts, the classifier was reported to diagnose cytomegalovirus status with high specificity and sensitivity. A later genetic analysis associated a missense DCLRE1C variant with V-gene and J-gene trimming of TCR beta chains, and an independent cohort replicated the association. According to a later analysis, TCR association rates differed among HLA loci, with DRB1 alleles showing the most associated TCRs and HLA-C alleles showing the fewest. Compared with the approximately 720-donor mean, donors in an Asian-associated ancestry cluster had fewer N-insertions in productive TCRs, according to a later genetic analysis. At a false discovery rate of 0.05, a later analysis linked roughly 17,000 TCR beta sequences to specific HLA alleles. In an earlier analysis of roughly 560 of the donors, most TCR beta V segments were observed in productive rearrangements about 87% or about 30% of the time, broadly matching IMGT annotations. Assigning TCR associations to individual alleles was difficult when HLA alleles, especially DR and DQ, strongly co-occurred. Across donors, most TCR sequences were observed very rarely, whereas some public TCRs were present in many individuals. The only immune exposure information available for the cohort was CMV serostatus. According to a later analysis, parvovirus B19, influenza, CMV and Epstein-Barr virus appeared linked to several top co-occurrence clusters. Roughly 15 rarely observed V segments, including chromosome 9 orphons, were excluded from the earlier analysis of about 610 of the donors because counts were too low. The authors suggested that the approach could potentially be extended to other disease states and immunological phenotypes. Because the 87-base-pair reads could not distinguish some IMGT-functional V segments, including TRBV6-2 and TRBV6-3, those segments were excluded. A further reported finding was that TCR beta sequences accurately predicted the HLA-A and HLA-B alleles for most subjects in the first cohort. A few of the identified cytomegalovirus-associated TCR beta chains were confirmed in vitro to be specific for cytomegalovirus antigens. Most CMV-associated TCR beta chains appeared to be HLA-restricted in a later analysis, and the HLA associations seemed to be driven largely by CMV exposure. A total of 150 or so TCR beta chains were listed by the study as associated with cytomegalovirus. Correlated functional status among segregating V segments might reflect linkage disequilibrium, but an unknown experimental factor could not be ruled out.

The sample comprised PBMCs. This clonotype was obtained from a man younger than 45 in good health and CMV-seronegative. The receptor chain draws on TRBV7-8 and TRBJ2-1; 12 junctional bases match TRBD2. Read as DNA, the sequence is TGTGCCAGCAGCTCCCACGAACCGGGACTAGCGGGCAATGAGCAGTTCTTC. It encodes CASSSHEPGLAGNEQFF.